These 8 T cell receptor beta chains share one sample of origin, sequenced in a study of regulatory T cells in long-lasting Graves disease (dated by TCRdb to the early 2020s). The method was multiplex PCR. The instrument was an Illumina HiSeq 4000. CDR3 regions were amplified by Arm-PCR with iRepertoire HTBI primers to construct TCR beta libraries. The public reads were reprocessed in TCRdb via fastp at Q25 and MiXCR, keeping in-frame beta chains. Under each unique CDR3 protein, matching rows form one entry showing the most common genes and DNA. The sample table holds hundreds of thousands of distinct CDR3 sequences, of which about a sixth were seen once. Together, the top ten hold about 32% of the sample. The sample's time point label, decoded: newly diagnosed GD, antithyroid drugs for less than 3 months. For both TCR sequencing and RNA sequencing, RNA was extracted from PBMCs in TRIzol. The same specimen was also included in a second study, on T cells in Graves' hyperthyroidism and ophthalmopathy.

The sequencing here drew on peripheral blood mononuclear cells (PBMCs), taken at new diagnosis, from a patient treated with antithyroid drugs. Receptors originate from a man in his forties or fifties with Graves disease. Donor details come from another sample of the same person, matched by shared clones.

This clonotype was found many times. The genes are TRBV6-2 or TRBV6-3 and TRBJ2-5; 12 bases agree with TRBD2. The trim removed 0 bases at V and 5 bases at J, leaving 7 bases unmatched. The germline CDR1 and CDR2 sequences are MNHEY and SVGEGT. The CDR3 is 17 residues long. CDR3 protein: CASSYSASGGARETQYF. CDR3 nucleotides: TGTGCCAGCAGTTACTCGGCTAGCGGGGGGGCCCGGGAGACCCAGTACTTC.

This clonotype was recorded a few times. The CDR3 DNA sequence: TGTGCCAGCAGCGTAGGAACGGTGAATGAAAAACTGTTTTTT. Translation gives CASSVGTVNEKLFF. The chain links TRBV9 to TRBJ1-4; D unresolved. The CDR3 covers 14 residues. Trimming stripped 0 bases from V and 5 bases from J, with 8 bases between. Germline V lookup: CDR1 SGDLS, CDR2 YYNGEE.

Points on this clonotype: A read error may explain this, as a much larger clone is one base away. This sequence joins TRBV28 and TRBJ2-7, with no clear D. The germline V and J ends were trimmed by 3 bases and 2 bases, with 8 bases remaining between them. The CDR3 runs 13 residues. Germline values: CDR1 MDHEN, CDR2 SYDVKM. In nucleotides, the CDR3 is TGTGCCAGCAGTTTTACTCTTGCCTACGAGCAGTACTTC. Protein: CASSFTLAYEQYF. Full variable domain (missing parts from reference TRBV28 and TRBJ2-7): DVKVTQSSRYLVKRTGEKVFLECVQDMDHENMFWYRQDPGLGLRLIYFSYDVKMKEKGDIPEGYSVSREKKERFSLILESASTNQTSMYLCASSFTLAYEQYFGPGTRLTVT.

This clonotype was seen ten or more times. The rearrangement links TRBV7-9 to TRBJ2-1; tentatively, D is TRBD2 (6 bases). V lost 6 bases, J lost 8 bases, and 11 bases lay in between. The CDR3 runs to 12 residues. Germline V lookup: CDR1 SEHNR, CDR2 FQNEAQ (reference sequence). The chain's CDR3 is CASRLARDEQFF. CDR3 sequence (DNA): TGTGCCAGCAGGCTAGCGCGCGATGAGCAGTTCTTC.

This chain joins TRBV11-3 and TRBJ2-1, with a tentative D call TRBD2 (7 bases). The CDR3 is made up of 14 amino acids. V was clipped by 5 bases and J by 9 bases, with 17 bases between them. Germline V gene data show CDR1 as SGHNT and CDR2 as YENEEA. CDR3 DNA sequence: TGTGCCAGCAGCCCCGGGGGGCGTATAAGTGAGCAGTTCTTC. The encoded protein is CASSPGGRISEQFF. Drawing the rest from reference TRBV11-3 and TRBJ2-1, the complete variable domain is EAGVVQSPRYKIIEKKQPVAFWCNPISGHNTLYWYLQNLGQGPELLIRYENEEAVDDSQLPKDRFSAERLKGVDSTLKIQPAELGDSAVYLCASSPGGRISEQFFGPGTRLTVL.

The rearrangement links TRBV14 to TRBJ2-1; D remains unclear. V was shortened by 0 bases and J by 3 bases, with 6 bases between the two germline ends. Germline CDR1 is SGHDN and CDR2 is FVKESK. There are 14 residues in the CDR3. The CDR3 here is CASSQDQIYNEQFF. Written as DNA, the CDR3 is TGTGCCAGCAGCCAAGATCAAATCTACAATGAGCAGTTCTTC.

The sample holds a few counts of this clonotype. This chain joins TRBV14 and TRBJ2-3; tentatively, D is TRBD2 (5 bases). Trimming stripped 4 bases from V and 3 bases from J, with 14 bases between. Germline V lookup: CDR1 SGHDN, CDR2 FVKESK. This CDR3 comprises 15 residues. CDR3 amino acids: CASSPRVDSTDTQYF. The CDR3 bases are TGTGCCAGCAGCCCAAGGGTGGACTCAACAGATACGCAGTATTTT.

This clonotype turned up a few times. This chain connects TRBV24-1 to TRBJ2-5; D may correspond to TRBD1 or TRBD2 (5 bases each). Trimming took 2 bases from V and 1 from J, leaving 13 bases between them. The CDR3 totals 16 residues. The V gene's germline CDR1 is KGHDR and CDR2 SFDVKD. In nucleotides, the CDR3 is TGTGCCACCAGTGATTGGGGACGTAACGCCCAAGAGACCCAGTACTTC. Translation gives CATSDWGRNAQETQYF.